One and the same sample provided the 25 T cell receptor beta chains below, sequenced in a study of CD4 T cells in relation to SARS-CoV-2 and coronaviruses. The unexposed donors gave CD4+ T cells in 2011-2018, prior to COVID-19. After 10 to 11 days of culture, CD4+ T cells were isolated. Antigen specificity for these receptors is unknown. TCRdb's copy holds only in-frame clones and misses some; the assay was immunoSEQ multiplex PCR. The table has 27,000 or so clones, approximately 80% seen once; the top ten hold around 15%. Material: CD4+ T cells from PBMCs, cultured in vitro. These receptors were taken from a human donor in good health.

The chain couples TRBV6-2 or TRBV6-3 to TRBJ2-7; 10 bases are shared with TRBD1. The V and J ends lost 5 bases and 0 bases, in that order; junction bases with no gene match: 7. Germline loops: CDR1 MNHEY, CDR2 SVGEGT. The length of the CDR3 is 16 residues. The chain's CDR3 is CASSTARQGASYEQYF. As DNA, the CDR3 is TGTGCCAGCAGTACGGCTCGACAGGGGGCCTCCTACGAGCAGTACTTC.

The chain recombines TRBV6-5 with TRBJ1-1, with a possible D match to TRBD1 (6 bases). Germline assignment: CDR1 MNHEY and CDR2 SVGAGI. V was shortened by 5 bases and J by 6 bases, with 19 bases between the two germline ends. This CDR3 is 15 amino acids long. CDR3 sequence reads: CASSPGQTYLAEAFF. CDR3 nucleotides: TGTGCCAGCAGTCCGGGACAAACATATCTCGCTGAAGCTTTCTTT.

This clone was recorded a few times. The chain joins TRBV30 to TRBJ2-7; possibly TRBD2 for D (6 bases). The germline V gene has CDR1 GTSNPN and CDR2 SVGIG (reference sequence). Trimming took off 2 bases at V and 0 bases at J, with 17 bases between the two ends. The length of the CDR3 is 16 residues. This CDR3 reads CAWSILTSFLSYEQYF. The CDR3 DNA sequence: TGTGCCTGGAGTATCCTAACTAGCTTCCTCTCCTACGAGCAGTACTTC.

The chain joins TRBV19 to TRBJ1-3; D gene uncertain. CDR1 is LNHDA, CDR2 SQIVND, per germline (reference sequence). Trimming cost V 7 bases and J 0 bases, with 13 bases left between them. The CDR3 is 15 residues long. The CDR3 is CASTEAQYSGNTIYF. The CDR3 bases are TGTGCCAGTACCGAGGCGCAGTACTCTGGAAACACCATATATTTT.

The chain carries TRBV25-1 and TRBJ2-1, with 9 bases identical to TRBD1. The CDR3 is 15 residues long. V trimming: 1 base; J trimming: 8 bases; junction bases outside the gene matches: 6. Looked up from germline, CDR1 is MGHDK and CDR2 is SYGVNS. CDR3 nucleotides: TGTGCCAGCAGTGAATCCGGGACAGGGTCCGATGAGCAGTTCTTC. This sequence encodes CASSESGTGSDEQFF.

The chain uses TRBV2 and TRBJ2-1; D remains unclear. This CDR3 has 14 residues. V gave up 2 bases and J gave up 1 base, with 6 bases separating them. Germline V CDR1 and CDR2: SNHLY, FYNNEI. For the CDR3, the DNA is TGTGCCAGCAGTGAACTCCAGTCCTACAATGAGCAGTTCTTC. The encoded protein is CASSELQSYNEQFF.

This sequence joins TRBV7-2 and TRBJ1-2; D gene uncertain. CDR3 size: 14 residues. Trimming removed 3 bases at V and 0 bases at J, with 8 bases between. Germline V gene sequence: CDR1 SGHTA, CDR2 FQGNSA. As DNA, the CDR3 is TGTGCCAGCAGCTTTGATCAGGCTAACTATGGCTACACCTTC. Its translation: CASSFDQANYGYTF. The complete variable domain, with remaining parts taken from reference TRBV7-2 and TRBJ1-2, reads GAGVSQSPSNKVTEKGKDVELRCDPISGHTALYWYRQSLGQGLEFLIYFQGNSAPDKSGLPSDRFSAERTGGSVSTLTIQRTQQEDSAVYLCASSFDQANYGYTFGSGTRLTVV.

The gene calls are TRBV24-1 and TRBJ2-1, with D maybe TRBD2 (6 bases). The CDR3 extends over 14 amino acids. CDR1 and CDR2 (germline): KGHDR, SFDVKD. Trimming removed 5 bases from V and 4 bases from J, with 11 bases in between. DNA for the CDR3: TGTGCCACCAGTGGGTCGGGGGATTACAATGAGCAGTTCTTC. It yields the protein CATSGSGDYNEQFF.

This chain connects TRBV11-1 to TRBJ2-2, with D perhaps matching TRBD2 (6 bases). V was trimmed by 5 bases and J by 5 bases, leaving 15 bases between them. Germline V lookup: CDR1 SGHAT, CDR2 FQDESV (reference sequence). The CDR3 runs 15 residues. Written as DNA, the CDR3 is TGTGCCAGCAGCCCCATGCGGGCGGGAACCGGGGAGCTGTTTTTT. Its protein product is CASSPMRAGTGELFF.

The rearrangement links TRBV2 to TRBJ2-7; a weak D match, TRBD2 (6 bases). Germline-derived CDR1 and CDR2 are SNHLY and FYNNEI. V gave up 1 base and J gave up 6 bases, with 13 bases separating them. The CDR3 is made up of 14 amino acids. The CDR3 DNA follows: TGTGCCAGCAGTGAAGGGAGGGACGTAACCGAGCAGTACTTC. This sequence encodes CASSEGRDVTEQYF.

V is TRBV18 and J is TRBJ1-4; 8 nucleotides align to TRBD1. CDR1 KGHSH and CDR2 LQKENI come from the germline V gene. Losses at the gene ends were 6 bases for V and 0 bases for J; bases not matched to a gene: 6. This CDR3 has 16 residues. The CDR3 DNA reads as TGTGCCAGCTCCTACAGGGGGAGTGCAACTAATGAAAAACTGTTTTTT. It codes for CASSYRGSATNEKLFF.

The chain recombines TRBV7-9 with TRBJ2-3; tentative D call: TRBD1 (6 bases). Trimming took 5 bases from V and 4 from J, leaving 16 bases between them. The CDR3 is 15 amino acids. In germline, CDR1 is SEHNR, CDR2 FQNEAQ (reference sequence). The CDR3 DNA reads TGTGCCAGCAGCCAGGGACAAAATTACGCAGATACGCAGTATTTT. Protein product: CASSQGQNYADTQYF.

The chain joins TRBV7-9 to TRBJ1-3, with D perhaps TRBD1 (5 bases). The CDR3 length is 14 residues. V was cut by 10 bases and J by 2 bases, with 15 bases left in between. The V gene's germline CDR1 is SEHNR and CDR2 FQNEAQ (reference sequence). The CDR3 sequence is CAIARGFAGNTIYF. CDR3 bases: TGTGCCATTGCTAGGGGCTTCGCTGGAAACACCATATATTTT.

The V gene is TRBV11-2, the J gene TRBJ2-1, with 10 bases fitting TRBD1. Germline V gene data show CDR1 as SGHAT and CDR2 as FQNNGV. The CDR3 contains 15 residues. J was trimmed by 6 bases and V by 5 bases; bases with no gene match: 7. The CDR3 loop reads CASSLTWDRGNEQFF. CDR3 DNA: TGTGCCAGCAGCCTAACCTGGGACAGGGGCAATGAGCAGTTCTTC.

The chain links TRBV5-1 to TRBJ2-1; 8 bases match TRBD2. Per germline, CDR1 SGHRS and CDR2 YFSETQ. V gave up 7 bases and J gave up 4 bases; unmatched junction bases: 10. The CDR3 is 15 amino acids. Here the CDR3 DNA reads TGCGCCAGCCCGCCGTCAAGCGGGGGTTACAATGAGCAGTTCTTC. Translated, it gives CASPPSSGGYNEQFF. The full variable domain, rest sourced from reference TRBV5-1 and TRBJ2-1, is KAGVTQTPRYLIKTRGQQVTLSCSPISGHRSVSWYQQTPGQGLQFLFEYFSETQRNKGNFPGRFSGRQFSNSRSEMNVSTLELGDSALYLCASPPSSGGYNEQFFGPGTRLTVL.

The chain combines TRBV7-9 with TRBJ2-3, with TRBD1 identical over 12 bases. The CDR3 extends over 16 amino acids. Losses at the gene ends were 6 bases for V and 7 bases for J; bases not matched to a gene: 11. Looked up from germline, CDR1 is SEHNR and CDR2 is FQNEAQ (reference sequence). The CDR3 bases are TGTGCCAGCAGACACACCGGGACAGGGGGCTCCTATACGCAGTATTTT. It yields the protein CASRHTGTGGSYTQYF.

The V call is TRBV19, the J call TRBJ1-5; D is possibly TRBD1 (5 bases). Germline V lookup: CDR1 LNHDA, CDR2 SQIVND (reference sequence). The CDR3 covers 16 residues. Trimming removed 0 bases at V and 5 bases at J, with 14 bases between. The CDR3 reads CASSIDPRGGHQPQHF. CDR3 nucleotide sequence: TGTGCCAGTAGTATAGACCCGAGGGGCGGGCATCAGCCCCAGCATTTT.

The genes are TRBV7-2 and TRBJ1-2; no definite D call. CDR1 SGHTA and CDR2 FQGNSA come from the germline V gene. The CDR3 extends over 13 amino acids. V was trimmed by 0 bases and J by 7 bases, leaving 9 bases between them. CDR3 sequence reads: CASSLAGGRGYTF. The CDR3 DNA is TGTGCCAGCAGCTTAGCCGGAGGCCGTGGCTACACCTTC.

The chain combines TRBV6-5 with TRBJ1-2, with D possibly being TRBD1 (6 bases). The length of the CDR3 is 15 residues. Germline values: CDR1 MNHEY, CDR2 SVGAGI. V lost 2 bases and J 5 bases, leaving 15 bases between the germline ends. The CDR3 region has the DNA TGTGCCAGCAGTTACGCGGGATCAGGGGAGTATGGCTACACCTTC. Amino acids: CASSYAGSGEYGYTF.

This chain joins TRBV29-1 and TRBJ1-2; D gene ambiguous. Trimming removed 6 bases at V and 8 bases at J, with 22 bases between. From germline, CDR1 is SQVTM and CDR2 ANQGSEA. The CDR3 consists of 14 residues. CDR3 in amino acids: CSVAATGGLWGYTF. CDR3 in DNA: TGCAGCGTGGCCGCCACCGGTGGACTATGGGGCTACACCTTC.

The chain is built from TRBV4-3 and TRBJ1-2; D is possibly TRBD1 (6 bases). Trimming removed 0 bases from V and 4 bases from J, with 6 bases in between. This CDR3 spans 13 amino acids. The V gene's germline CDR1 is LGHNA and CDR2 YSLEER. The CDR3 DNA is TGCGCCAGCAGCCAAGACAGGGGCTATGGCTACACCTTC. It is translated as CASSQDRGYGYTF.

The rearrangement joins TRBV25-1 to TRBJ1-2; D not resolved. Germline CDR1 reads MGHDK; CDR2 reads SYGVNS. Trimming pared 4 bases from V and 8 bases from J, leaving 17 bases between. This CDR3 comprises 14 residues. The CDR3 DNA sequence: TGTGCCAGCAGTGCTTTAGGTGGGCTTCTCGGCTACACCTTC. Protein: CASSALGGLLGYTF.

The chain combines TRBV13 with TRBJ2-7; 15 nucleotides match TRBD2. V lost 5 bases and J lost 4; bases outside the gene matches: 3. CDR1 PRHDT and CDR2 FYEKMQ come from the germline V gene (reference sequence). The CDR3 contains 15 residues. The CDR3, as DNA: TGTGCCAGCAGCGCGGGACTAGCGGGGGGATACGAGCAGTACTTC. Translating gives CASSAGLAGGYEQYF.

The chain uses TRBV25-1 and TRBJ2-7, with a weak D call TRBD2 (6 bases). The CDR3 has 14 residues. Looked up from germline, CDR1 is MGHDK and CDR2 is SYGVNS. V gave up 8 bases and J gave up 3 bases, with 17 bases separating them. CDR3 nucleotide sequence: TGTGCCAGCTCGAATACAGTGGGGGGCTACGAGCAGTACTTC. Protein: CASSNTVGGYEQYF.

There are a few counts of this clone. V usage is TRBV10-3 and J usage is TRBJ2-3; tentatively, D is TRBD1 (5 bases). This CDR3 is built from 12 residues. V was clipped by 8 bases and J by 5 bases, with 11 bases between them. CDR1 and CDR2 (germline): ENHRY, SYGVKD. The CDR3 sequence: CAIGAAGDTQYF. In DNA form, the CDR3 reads TGTGCCATCGGGGCAGCAGGAGATACGCAGTATTTT.